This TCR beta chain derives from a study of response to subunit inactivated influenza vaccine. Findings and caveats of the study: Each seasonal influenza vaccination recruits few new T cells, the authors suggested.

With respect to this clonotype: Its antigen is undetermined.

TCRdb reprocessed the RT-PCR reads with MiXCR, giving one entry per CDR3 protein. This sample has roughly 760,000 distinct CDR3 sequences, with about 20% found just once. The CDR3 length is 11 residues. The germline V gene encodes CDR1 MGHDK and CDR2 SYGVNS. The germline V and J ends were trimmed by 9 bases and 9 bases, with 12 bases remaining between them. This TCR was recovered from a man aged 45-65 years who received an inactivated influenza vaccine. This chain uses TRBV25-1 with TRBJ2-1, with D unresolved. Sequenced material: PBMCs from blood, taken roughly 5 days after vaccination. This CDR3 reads CASGSLLEQFF. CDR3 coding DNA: TGTGCCAGTGGGTCCTTGCTTGAGCAGTTCTTC.